This T cell receptor beta chain was identified during a study of cytomegalovirus exposure and HLA in healthy donors. The primer mix had 60 Vbeta and 13 Jbeta primers. Produced via immunoSEQ multiplex PCR; TCRdb's table is partial and in-frame only. Of 150,000 to 200,000 clones in the sample, approximately 70% were seen once. This TCR was sampled from a man in his forties or fifties in good health and CMV-seropositive. Sequenced sample: PBMCs.

The CDR3 protein is CASSVTGGASYEQYF. The DNA for the CDR3 is TGTGCCAGCAGCGTCACAGGGGGTGCGAGCTACGAGCAGTACTTC. This chain links TRBV9 with TRBJ2-7; 8 bases are shared with TRBD1. V lost 2 bases to trimming and J lost 3 bases; unmatched junction nucleotides: 7. The CDR3 loop spans 15 amino acids. From germline, CDR1 is SGDLS and CDR2 YYNGEE.